This T cell receptor (beta chain) was obtained from a study of beta chain features in type 1 diabetes. This clone occurred a few times. Its antigen is unidentified. Reverse transcribing all isolated RNA meant expressed TCRB transcripts were sequenced. TCRdb's table, derived via immunoSEQ multiplex PCR, lists solely in-frame clones and lacks some. The sample gives about 110,000 clones, 30% to 40% of which show up once; roughly 0.064% is in the top ten. CDR3 length: 14 amino acids. Germline lookup yields CDR1 SEHNR and CDR2 FQNEAQ (reference sequence). Study-level points and caveats: It was among patients, rather than healthy donors, that naive, central memory and Treg TCRB repertoires appeared more similar.

The gene calls are TRBV7-9 and TRBJ1-4; maybe TRBD1 (6 bases). The TCR comes from a woman aged 18 to 35 in good health. Material for sequencing was stem cell memory CD4+ T cells from blood. Written as DNA, the CDR3 is TGTGCAAGCGGAGCCGGGACATCTAATGAAAAACTGTTTTTT. This encodes CASGAGTSNEKLFF.